The T cell receptor (beta chain) described here comes from a study of T cells in Graves' hyperthyroidism and ophthalmopathy. Newly diagnosed patients aged 18 to 65 had hyperthyroidism of under 2 months' duration. PBMCs were collected from a roughly 10 ml volume of fresh peripheral blood. Findings and caveats of the study: From stable hyperthyroidism, ophthalmopathy was set apart by a 13 V-J model. The majority of expanded thyroid clonotypes above 0.001 also appeared in blood.

The length of the CDR3 is 12 residues. V shed 6 bases and J shed 7 bases, with 15 bases lying between them. Germline V CDR1 and CDR2: DFQATT, SNEGSKA (reference sequence). TCR beta CDR3 sequences were amplified from RNA transcripts. The primer set for the first-round RT-PCR of the TCR CDR3 was HTBI. TCRdb processed the multiplex PCR reads anew with MiXCR; each CDR3 protein has one entry. This table has around 420,000 distinct CDR3 sequences, about an eighth appearing once. This clonotype showed up just a few times. What it recognizes is unknown. This TCR was sampled from a woman aged 18-29 years with Graves' hyperthyroidism. Sequencing used blood. V is TRBV20-1 and J is TRBJ1-1; maybe TRBD1 (6 bases). The CDR3 region is CSAYGQSYEAFF. CDR3 DNA: TGCAGTGCATATGGACAGTCGTATGAAGCTTTCTTT.